A single sample gave rise to the 2 T cell receptor beta chains below, sequenced in a study of blood T cell repertoires in COVID-19. Using immunoSEQ multiplex PCR, the repertoire was profiled, and TCRdb retains in-frame clones only, with some absent. The sample shows about 260,000 clones, 86% of them seen only once. Sample: peripheral blood. These receptors were taken from a man in his forties or fifties who had recovered from COVID-19.

The genes are TRBV5-5 and TRBJ1-1; 8 nucleotides match TRBD1. J gave up 6 bases and V 2 bases, and 9 bases lay outside the gene matches. Germline values: CDR1 SGHKS, CDR2 YYEKEE (reference sequence). The CDR3 is 15 residues long. CDR3: CASSLQDRVRAEAFF. The CDR3 nucleotides are TGTGCCAGCAGCTTACAGGACAGGGTACGGGCTGAAGCTTTCTTT.

The rearrangement uses TRBV4-1 and TRBJ2-3; 11 nucleotides line up with TRBD2. Trimming removed 5 bases from V and 5 bases from J; junction bases left unmatched: 15. The CDR3 runs to 18 residues. In germline, CDR1 is MGHRA, CDR2 YSYEKL. CDR3 region: CASSDLSLLAGEGDTQYF. The CDR3, as DNA: TGCGCCAGCAGCGATCTCTCTTTACTAGCGGGAGAGGGAGATACGCAGTATTTT.